These T cell receptor beta chains were read from a single sample in a study of radiotherapy plus CTLA-4 blockade in lung cancer. TCRdb's copy holds only in-frame clones and misses some; the assay was immunoSEQ multiplex PCR. There are roughly 54,000 clones in the sample; roughly 80% occur only once, and 3% to 4% lies in the top ten. Sequences were derived from peripheral blood, sampled from a patient treated with radiotherapy plus ipilimumab. The source of these receptors is a human donor with non-small cell lung cancer who had a partial response to radiotherapy plus ipilimumab. The CDR3 runs from the conserved cysteine through the conserved F or W. D genes are given only for firm matches. The listing skips clone size in some rows; elsewhere it reads once, few, many or a size class.

V: TRBV7-9; size: .; D: .; J: TRBJ1-4; DNA: TGTGCCAGCAGCTCCCTCAGCGCCCGGGGTGAAAAACTGTTTTTT; CDR3: CASSSLSARGEKLFF
V: TRBV7-9; size: .; D: .; J: TRBJ2-3; DNA: TGTGCCAGCAGCTCACTTCAGGGGCGCGGTGCAGATACGCAGTATTTT; CDR3: CASSSLQGRGADTQYF
V: TRBV7-8; size: once; D: .; J: TRBJ2-1; DNA: TGTGCCAGCAGCTTAGAGGGGATTAGGGAGCAGTTCTTC; CDR3: CASSLEGIREQFF
V: TRBV6-6; size: .; D: .; J: TRBJ2-5; DNA: TGTGCCAGCAGCTTACTCGTTCTCTCAAACCAAGAGACCCAGTACTTC; CDR3: CASSLLVLSNQETQYF
V: TRBV6-1; size: .; D: .; J: TRBJ2-7; DNA: TGTGCCAGCAGTGAAAGTTTTATAGGGGGAAGATACGAGCAGTACTTC; CDR3: CASSESFIGGRYEQYF
V: TRBV5-1; size: .; D: .; J: TRBJ1-2; DNA: TGCGCCAGCAGCCCCCAGGCCCTGCCCTCATATGGCTACACCTTC; CDR3: CASSPQALPSYGYTF
V: TRBV9; size: .; D: TRBD2; J: TRBJ2-4; DNA: TGTGCCAGCAGCCCGGCGGAACTGACTAGCGGGGGGGCCAAAAACATTCAGTACTTC; CDR3: CASSPAELTSGGAKNIQYF
V: TRBV4-1; size: .; D: TRBD2; J: TRBJ2-2; DNA: TGCGCCAGCAGCCAAGGATCGGGGGGAGACGCGAACACCGGGGAGCTGTTTTTT; CDR3: CASSQGSGGDANTGELFF
V: TRBV29-1; size: .; D: .; J: TRBJ2-2; DNA: TGCAGCGTTGAAACTAGCCGGCCGAACACCGGGGAGCTGTTTTTT; CDR3: CSVETSRPNTGELFF
V: TRBV7-8; size: few; D: .; J: TRBJ2-2; DNA: TGTGCCAGCAGCTTAGACAGGAGCACCGGGGAGCTGTTTTTT; CDR3: CASSLDRSTGELFF
V: TRBV19; size: once; D: TRBD2; J: TRBJ2-3; DNA: TGTGCCACCGAGTTCGGGGGGGCGAGGACAGATACGCAGTATTTT; CDR3: CATEFGGARTDTQYF
V: TRBV5-1; size: once; D: .; J: TRBJ1-1; DNA: TGCGCCAGCAGCTTGGCCGGTGACACTGAAGCTTTCTTT; CDR3: CASSLAGDTEAFF
V: TRBV2; size: .; D: TRBD2; J: TRBJ2-5; DNA: TGTGCCAGCAGGAAACTAGCGGGGGGATATGAGACCCAGTACTTC; CDR3: CASRKLAGGYETQYF
V: TRBV7-2; size: .; D: TRBD1; J: TRBJ1-3; DNA: TGTGCCAGCAGCCCCGGGACAGCTGGAAACACCATATATTTT; CDR3: CASSPGTAGNTIYF
V: TRBV29-1; size: .; D: .; J: TRBJ2-2; DNA: TGCAGCGTTGACGGGGGGCCCGGGGAGCTGTTTTTT; CDR3: CSVDGGPGELFF
V: TRBV7-2; size: .; D: .; J: TRBJ2-7; DNA: TGTGCCAGCAGCTTAGTTTTACCGGACAGAAGAGTCGAGCAGTACTTC; CDR3: CASSLVLPDRRVEQYF
V: TRBV9; size: .; D: .; J: TRBJ1-5; DNA: TGTGCCAGCAGCGTAGCTGGGGGGGACGGTCAGCCCCAGCATTTT; CDR3: CASSVAGGDGQPQHF